This T cell receptor (beta chain) was obtained from a study of vaccination and CD4 T cells after COVID-19. Study background: The BNT162b2 or mRNA-1273 vaccine was given to participants in two doses. Broader study findings: Spike mono-reactivity was evident in 304 of the 307 vaccine-specific clones derived from convalescent patients.

Cultured CD4+ T cell DNA underwent sequencing with the Oncomine TCR Beta short-read assay. Genomic DNA was drawn out of CD4+ T cells grown in culture. TCRdb itself ran the PCR reads through MiXCR, one entry per CDR3 protein. This table has 12,000 or so distinct CDR3 sequences, 35% to 55% appearing once. Treatment described: roughly 11-day PBMC culture with coronavirus spike peptide pools or control peptides (ViraFEST assay). First, ViraFEST expanded antigen-specific T cells with peptide pools, and next it sequenced the TCRs. With regard to this clonotype: Its specificity is not known.

The CDR3 loop spans 15 amino acids. The germline gives CDR1 SGHRS, CDR2 YFSETQ. The germline V and J ends were trimmed by 0 bases and 0 bases, with 7 bases remaining between them. Material for sequencing was cultured CD4+ T cells from blood. This sequence joins TRBV5-1 and TRBJ1-3; D unclear. The clonotype comes from a human donor with COVID-19. The DNA of the CDR3 is TGCGCCAGCAGCTTGGCCTGGAGCTCTGGAAACACCATATATTTT. Translating it yields CASSLAWSSGNTIYF.